This T cell receptor beta chain emerged from a study of blood T cell repertoires in COVID-19. As for the study in general: COVID-19 samples collected from the United States, Italy and Spain covered acute and convalescent phases. Sources were T cells, B-cell-depleted T cells, or PBMCs; the material itself was cDNA or gDNA.

The CDR3 sequence is 13 residues long. In germline, CDR1 is SNHLY, CDR2 FYNNEI. The ends lost 5 bases at V and 9 bases at J; junction bases unmatched: 5. Sequenced by immunoSEQ multiplex PCR; TCRdb stores in-frame clones only, minus some. This sample has about 180,000 clones, with approximately 90% found just once. The J gene is TRBJ2-1, the V gene TRBV2, with TRBD2 matching over 9 bases. The specimen was peripheral blood. This receptor was obtained from a young man who had recovered from COVID-19. The CDR3: CASSLAGEGEQFF. The CDR3 DNA is TGTGCCAGCAGTTTAGCGGGAGAAGGTGAGCAGTTCTTC.